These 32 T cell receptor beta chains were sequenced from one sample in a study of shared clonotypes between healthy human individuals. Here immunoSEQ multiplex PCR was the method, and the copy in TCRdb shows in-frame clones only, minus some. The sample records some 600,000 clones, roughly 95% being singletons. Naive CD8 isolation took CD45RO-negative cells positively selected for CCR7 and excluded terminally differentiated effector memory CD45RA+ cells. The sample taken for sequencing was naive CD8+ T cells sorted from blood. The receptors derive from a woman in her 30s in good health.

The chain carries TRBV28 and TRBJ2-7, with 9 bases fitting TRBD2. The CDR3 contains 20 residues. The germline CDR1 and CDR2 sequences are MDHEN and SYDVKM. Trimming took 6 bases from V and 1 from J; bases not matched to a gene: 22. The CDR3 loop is CASRRSPGTSRELLSYEQYF. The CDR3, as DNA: TGTGCCAGCAGACGTTCCCCCGGGACTAGCCGTGAATTATTATCCTACGAGCAGTACTTC.

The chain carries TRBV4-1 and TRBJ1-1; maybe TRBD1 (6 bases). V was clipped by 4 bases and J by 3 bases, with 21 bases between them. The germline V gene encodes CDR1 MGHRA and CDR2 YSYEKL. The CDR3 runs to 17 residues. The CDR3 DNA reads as TGCGCCAGCAGCCCACGCCCCCAGGGGAGTGTGGACACTGAAGCTTTCTTT. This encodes CASSPRPQGSVDTEAFF.

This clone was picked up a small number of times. The CDR3 loop is CASSDGGELFF. CDR3 sequence (DNA): TGCGCCAGCAGTGACGGCGGGGAGCTGTTTTTT. The chain couples TRBV10-2 to TRBJ2-2; no clear D gene. Germline V gene data show CDR1 as WSHSY and CDR2 as SAAADI. The CDR3 consists of 11 residues. V was shortened by 3 bases and J by 7 bases, with 3 bases between the two germline ends.

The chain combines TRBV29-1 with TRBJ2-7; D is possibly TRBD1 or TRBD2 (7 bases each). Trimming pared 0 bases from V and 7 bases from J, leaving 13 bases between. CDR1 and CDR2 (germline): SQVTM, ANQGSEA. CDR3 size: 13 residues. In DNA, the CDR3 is TGCAGCGTTGAAGAGCGGCAGGGGGGGGAGCAGTACTTC. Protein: CSVEERQGGEQYF.

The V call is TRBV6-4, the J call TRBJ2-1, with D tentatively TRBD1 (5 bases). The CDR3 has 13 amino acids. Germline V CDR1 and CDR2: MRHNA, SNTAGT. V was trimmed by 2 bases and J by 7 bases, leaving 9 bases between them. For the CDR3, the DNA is TGTGCCAGCAGTGACGGGGCCTTGAATGAGCAGTTCTTC. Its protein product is CASSDGALNEQFF.

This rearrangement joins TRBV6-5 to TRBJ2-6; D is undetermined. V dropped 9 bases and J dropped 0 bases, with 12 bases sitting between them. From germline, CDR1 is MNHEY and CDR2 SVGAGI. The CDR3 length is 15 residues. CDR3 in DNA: TGTGCCAGTTCGGACGGAGACTCTGGGGCCAACGTCCTGACTTTC. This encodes CASSDGDSGANVLTF.

CDR3 sequence reads: CASSSLHQGWETQYF. The CDR3 DNA reads TGTGCCAGCAGCTCACTCCATCAGGGTTGGGAGACCCAGTACTTC. The chain links TRBV11-2 to TRBJ2-5; weak D call: TRBD1 (5 bases). CDR3 length equals 15 residues. Trimming left V 4 bases short and J 5 bases short, with 17 bases between. Germline V gene data show CDR1 as SGHAT and CDR2 as FQNNGV.

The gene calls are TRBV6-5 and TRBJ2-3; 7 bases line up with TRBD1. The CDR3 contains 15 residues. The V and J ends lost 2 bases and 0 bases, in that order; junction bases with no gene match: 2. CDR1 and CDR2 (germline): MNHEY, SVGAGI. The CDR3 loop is CASSYGGQSTDTQYF. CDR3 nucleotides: TGTGCCAGCAGTTACGGGGGACAGAGCACAGATACGCAGTATTTT.

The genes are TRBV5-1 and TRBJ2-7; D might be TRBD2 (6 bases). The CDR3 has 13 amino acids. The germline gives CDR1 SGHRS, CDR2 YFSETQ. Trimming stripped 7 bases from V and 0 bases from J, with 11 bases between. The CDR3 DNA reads TGCGCCAGCGCGGGGTCAAGCTCCTACGAGCAGTACTTC. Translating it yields CASAGSSSYEQYF.

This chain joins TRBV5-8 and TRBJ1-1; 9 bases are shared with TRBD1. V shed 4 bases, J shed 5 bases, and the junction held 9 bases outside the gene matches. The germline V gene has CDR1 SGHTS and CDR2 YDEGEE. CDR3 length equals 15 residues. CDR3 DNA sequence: TGTGCCAGCAGCACATACAGGGGGCCTGAGACTGAAGCTTTCTTT. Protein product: CASSTYRGPETEAFF.

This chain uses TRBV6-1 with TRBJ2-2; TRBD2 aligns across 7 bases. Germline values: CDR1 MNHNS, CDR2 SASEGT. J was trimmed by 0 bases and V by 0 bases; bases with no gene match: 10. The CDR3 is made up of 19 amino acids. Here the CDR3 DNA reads TGTGCCAGCAGTGAAGCGCTTTGGCGGGAGAACGCGAACACCGGGGAGCTGTTTTTT. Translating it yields CASSEALWRENANTGELFF.

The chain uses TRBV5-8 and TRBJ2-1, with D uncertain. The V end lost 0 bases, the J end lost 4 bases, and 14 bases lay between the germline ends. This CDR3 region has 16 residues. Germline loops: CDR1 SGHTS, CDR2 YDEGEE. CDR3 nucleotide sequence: TGTGCCAGCAGCTTGGCCCTCAGTCAAGGGTACAATGAGCAGTTCTTC. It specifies CASSLALSQGYNEQFF.

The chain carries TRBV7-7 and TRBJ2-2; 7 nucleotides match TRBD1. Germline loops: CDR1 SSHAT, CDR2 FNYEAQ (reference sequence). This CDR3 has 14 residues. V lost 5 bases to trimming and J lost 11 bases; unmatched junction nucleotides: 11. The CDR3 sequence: CASSAGGAQLELFF. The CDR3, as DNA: TGTGCCAGCAGCGCAGGGGGAGCTCAACTTGAGCTGTTTTTT.

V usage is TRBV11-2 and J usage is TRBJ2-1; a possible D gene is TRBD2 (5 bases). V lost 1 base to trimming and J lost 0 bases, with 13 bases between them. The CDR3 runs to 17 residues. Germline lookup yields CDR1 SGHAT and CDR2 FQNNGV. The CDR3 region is CASSLVYLRGSYNEQFF. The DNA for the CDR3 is TGTGCCAGCAGCTTAGTTTACCTCCGGGGCTCCTACAATGAGCAGTTCTTC.

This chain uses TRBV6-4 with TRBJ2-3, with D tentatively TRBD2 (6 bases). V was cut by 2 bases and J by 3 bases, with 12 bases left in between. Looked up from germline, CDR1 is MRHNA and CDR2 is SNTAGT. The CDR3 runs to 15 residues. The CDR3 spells CASSDRAGPTDTQYF. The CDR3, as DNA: TGTGCCAGCAGTGACAGAGCGGGTCCGACAGATACGCAGTATTTT.

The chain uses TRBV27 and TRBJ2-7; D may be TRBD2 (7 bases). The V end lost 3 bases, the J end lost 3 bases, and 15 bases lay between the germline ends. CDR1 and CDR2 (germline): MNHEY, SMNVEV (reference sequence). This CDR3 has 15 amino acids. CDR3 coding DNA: TGTGCCAGCAGTTTGTCGGGGGGCCTATACTACGAGCAGTACTTC. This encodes CASSLSGGLYYEQYF.

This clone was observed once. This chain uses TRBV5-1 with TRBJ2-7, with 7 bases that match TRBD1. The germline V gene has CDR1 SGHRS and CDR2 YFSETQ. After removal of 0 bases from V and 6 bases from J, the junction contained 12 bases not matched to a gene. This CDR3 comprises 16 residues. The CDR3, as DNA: TGCGCCAGCAGCTTGGGAATGAGGGAAGGGGGCGGCGAGCAGTACTTC. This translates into CASSLGMREGGGEQYF.

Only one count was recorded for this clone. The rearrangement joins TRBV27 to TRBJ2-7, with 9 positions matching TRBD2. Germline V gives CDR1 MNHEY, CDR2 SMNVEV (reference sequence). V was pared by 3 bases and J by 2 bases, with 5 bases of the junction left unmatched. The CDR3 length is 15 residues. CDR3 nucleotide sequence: TGTGCCAGCAGTTTCGGTCCTAGCGGGACCTACGAGCAGTACTTC. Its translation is CASSFGPSGTYEQYF.

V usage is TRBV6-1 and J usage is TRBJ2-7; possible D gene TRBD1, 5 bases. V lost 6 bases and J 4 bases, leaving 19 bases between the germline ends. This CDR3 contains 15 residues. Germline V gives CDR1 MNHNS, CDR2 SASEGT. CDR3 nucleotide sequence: TGTGCCAGCAGCGATAGGACAATTCACGTGTACGAGCAGTACTTC. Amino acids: CASSDRTIHVYEQYF.

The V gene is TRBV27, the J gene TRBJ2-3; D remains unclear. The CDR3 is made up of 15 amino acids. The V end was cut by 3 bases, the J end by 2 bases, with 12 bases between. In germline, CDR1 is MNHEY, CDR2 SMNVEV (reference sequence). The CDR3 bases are TGTGCCAGCAGTTTGTCCGCAGACTCCACAGATACGCAGTATTTT. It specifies CASSLSADSTDTQYF.

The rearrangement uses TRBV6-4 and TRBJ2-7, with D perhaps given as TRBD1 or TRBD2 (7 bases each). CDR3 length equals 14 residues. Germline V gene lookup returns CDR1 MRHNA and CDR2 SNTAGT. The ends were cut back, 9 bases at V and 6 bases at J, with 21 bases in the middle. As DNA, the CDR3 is TGTGCCAGTCCATACCCAGGGGGGGATGCCGAGCAGTACTTC. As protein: CASPYPGGDAEQYF.

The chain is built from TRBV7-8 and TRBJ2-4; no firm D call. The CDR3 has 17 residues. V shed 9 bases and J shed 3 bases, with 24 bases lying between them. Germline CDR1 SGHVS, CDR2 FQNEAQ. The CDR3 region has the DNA TGTGCCAGTCTACCTCTCCCCGAGACTTATGACAAAAACATTCAGTACTTC. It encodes CASLPLPETYDKNIQYF.

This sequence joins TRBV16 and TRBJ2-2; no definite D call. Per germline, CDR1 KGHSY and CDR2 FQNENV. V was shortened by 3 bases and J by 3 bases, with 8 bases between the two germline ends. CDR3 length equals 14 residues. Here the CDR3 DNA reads TGTGCCAGCAGCCATTCTTCAGACACCGGGGAGCTGTTTTTT. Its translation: CASSHSSDTGELFF. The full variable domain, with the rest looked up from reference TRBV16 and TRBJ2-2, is GEEVAQTPKHLVRGEGQKAKLYCAPIKGHSYVFWYQQVLKNEFKFLISFQNENVFDETGMPKERFSAKCLPNSPCSLEIQATKLEDSAVYFCASSHSSDTGELFFGEGSRLTVL.

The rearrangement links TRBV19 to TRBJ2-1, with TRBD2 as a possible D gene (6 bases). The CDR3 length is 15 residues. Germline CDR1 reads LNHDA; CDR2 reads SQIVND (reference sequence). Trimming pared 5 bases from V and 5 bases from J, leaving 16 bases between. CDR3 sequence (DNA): TGTGCCAGTAGTCCTCGGCGGGATCTCCACAATGAGCAGTTCTTC. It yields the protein CASSPRRDLHNEQFF.

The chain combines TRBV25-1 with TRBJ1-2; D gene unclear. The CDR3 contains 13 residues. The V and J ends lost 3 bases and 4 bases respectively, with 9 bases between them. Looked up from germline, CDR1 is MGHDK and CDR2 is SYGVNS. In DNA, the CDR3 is TGTGCCAGCAGTGAGCCGGGCATCTATGGCTACACCTTC. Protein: CASSEPGIYGYTF.

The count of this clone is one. The CDR3 sequence is CASSFNRDYYEQYF. The CDR3 coding sequence is TGTGCCAGCAGCTTTAACAGGGATTACTACGAGCAGTACTTC. The J gene is TRBJ2-7, the V gene TRBV11-1; a possible D gene is TRBD1 (6 bases). Trimming stripped 3 bases from V and 3 bases from J, with 12 bases between. This CDR3 is built from 14 residues. CDR1 is SGHAT and CDR2 is FQDESV in the germline V gene (reference sequence). Full variable domain (missing parts from reference TRBV11-1 and TRBJ2-7): EAEVAQSPRYKITEKSQAVAFWCDPISGHATLYWYRQILGQGPELLVQFQDESVVDDSQLPKDRFSAERLKGVDSTLKIQPAELGDSAMYLCASSFNRDYYEQYFGPGTRLTVT.

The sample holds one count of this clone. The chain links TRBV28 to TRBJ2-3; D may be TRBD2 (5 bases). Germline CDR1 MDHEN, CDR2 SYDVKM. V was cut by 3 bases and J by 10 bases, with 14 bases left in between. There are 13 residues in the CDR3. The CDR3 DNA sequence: TGTGCCAGCAGTTTGGCCAGTAGCGCTCCGCAGTATTTT. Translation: CASSLASSAPQYF.

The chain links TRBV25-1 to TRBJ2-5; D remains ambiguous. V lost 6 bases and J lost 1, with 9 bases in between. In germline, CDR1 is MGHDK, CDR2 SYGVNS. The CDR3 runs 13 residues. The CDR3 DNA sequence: TGTGCCAGCAGCTCACGGAGCCAAGAGACCCAGTACTTC. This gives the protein CASSSRSQETQYF.

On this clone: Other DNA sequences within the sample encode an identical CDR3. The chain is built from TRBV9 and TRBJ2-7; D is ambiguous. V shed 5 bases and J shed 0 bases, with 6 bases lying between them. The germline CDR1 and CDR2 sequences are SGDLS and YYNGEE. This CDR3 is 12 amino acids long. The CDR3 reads CASSGPSYEQYF. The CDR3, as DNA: TGTGCCAGCAGTGGCCCCTCCTACGAGCAGTACTTC.

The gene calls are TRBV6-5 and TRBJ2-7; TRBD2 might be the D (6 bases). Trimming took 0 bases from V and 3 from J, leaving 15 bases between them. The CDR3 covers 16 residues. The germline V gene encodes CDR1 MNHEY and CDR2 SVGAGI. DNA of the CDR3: TGTGCCAGCAGTTACTCATTAGGGAGGATCATCTACGAGCAGTACTTC. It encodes CASSYSLGRIIYEQYF.

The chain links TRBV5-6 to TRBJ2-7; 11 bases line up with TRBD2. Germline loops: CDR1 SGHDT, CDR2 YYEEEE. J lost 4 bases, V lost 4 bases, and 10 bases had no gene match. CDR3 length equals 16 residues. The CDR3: CASSQPLAGDLYEQYF. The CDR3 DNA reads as TGTGCCAGCAGCCAACCACTAGCGGGAGATCTTTACGAGCAGTACTTC.

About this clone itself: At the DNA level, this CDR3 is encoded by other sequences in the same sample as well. The CDR3 bases are TGTGCCAGCAGTTTATCTGGGGGTTCTGGGGCCAACGTCCTGACTTTC. Its protein is CASSLSGGSGANVLTF. The rearrangement links TRBV27 to TRBJ2-6; D tentatively reads TRBD1 or TRBD2 (5 bases each). This CDR3 is built from 16 residues. Germline V lookup: CDR1 MNHEY, CDR2 SMNVEV (reference sequence). Trimming took off 0 bases at V and 1 base at J, with 7 bases between the two ends. The full variable domain, in which reference TRBV27 and TRBJ2-6 provide the parts outside the CDR3, is EAQVTQNPRYLITVTGKKLTVTCSQNMNHEYMSWYRQDPGLGLRQIYYSMNVEVTDKGDVPEGYKVSRKEKRNFPLILESPSPNQTSLYFCASSLSGGSGANVLTFGAGSRLTVL.